Detailed here is one TCR beta chain. No antigen is known for it. The PCR made use of 60 Vbeta and 13 Jbeta primers. Clones were read by immunoSEQ multiplex PCR, and TCRdb kept only the in-frame ones, dropping some. The table lists 150,000 or so clones, approximately 74% of them singletons. The data belong to a study of cytomegalovirus exposure and HLA in healthy donors. Study-wide findings and caveats: Per a prior analysis, the majority of TCR beta V segments were productive roughly 87% or roughly 30% of the time. An assumption of roughly uniform sequencing depth across donors underlay the presence/absence analyses. There were reportedly fewer N-insertions in an Asian-associated ancestry cluster than the roughly 610-donor mean, in a later analysis. Sequencing likely produced, as an artifact, a cluster of highly shared sequence variants.

Trimming took 8 bases from V and 7 from J; bases not matched to a gene: 7. The CDR3 consists of 12 residues. CDR1 MNHEY and CDR2 SVGAGI come from the germline V gene. The gene calls are TRBV6-5 and TRBJ2-7, with 8 nucleotides matching TRBD2. The clonotype comes from a young man in good health and CMV-seropositive. The sequencing input was PBMCs. The CDR3 DNA reads as TGTGCCAGCGGAGCGGGGGTGGGTGAGCAGTACTTC. It specifies CASGAGVGEQYF.